This TCR beta chain was captured by sequencing in a study of cytomegalovirus exposure and HLA in healthy donors. Germline assignment: CDR1 SGHTA and CDR2 FQGNSA. V was pared by 1 base and J by 4 bases, with 11 bases between. The CDR3 sequence is 14 residues long. As concerns this clone: What it recognizes is unknown.

The study, taken as a whole, reports: Per a later analysis, roughly 17,000 TCR beta sequences showed association with HLA alleles at 0.05 false discovery rate.

This PCR relied on a set of 60 Vbeta primers and 13 Jbeta primers. Libraries were prepared by immunoSEQ multiplex PCR; TCRdb keeps only in-frame clonotypes and omits some of them. The profile shows 95,000 to 150,000 clones, about three quarters of them singletons. The sequenced sample consisted of PBMCs. The V gene is TRBV7-2, the J gene TRBJ2-7; the D gene is possibly TRBD1 (5 bases). The sequence was collected from a woman aged 40 to 50 in good health and CMV-seropositive. Written as DNA, the CDR3 is TGTGCCAGCAGCTTAGTAATAGGGGCATACGAGCAGTACTTC. This gives the protein CASSLVIGAYEQYF.